This entry features one TCR beta chain sequence. This clonotype appeared a few times. Its recognized antigen is unknown. No base quality information exists; no much larger clone differs at one position. The germline V gene yields MDHEN for CDR1 and SYDVKM for CDR2. The germline ends are 16 bases apart after V is trimmed by 6 bases and J by 8 bases. The cysteine opens and the phenylalanine closes a CDR3 of 13 amino acids. Only CDR3 DNA is held: 39 bases, read in frame from base 1. Library preparation used PCR. Sequencing was carried out with an Illumina HiSeq 4000. Bulk TCR libraries were prepared as previously described, using TCR primers listed in Table S5. Purification of total RNA was performed with the Qiagen AllPrep DNA/RNA kit. Before any analysis, reads coming from multiple sequencing runs of the same library were combined into one pool. In the paper's pipeline: Only reads with exact TCR constant sequence were kept, trimmed to 150 nt, and grouped by their 12-nt molecular barcodes. Within each barcode group, reads were sub-clustered at a 15% Levenshtein threshold, and quality-weighted consensus sequences were built per RNA molecule. Non-functional sequences were filtered out, along with any lower-count sequence sitting one edit away from another sequence. Barcode sub-clusters with fewer than 20% of the maximum read count were removed, based on fitting two negative binomial distributions. TCRdb reprocessing: public reads trimmed at Q25 with fastp, clones called with MiXCR, in-frame beta chains kept. Duplicate CDR3 protein sequences are folded into a single record with the most common DNA and genes. None of the V and J calls come from the authors' own analysis; TCRdb made them. Counted in this sample were 490,000 or so distinct CDR3 sequences; about a fifth of them appeared once. About 0.84% of the sample goes to the ten largest clones.

The data stem from a study of molecular identifiers for immune sequencing clone quantification (dated by TCRdb to the late 2010s). At the level of the whole study: In a replicate experiment, RNA from roughly 21,000 or 96,000 naive CD8 T cells was split into five aliquots, four of which were sequenced. This methods study used CD8 T cells to benchmark TCR RNA copy counting and molecular-identifier clustering-based TCR repertoire sequencing (MIDCIRS). Overall results and qualifications from the work: The naive libraries included spiked-in Jurkat TCR RNA (10 copies' worth), and this Jurkat TCR RNA is not part of the donor repertoire. The sizes of highly expanded clones could end up underestimated when identical TCR molecules share a barcode. In CMV-specific effector cells, clones with more than 20 RNA copies contained over 97% of molecules, whereas in naive cells such clones contained under 1% of molecules. Spiked-in Jurkat TCR RNA equivalent to a single cell was reported to be detectable even among 800,000 to 1,000,000 naive CD8 T cells. When barcode sub-clustering was not used, chimeric consensus sequences inflated TCR diversity, with chimeras reaching as high as 47%. Modeling gave approximately 3 recovered TCR RNA copies per cell versus about 10 by digital PCR, implying roughly 29% capture efficiency.

Libraries of naive CD8 T cells were generated from around 20,000 to 990,000 sorted cells, with 10%, 30% or 50% of the purified RNA used. Naive CD8 T cells were FACS-sorted as CD8+CD4-CCR7+CD45RA+ on a BD FACSAria II into RLT Plus buffer. To test detection sensitivity, Jurkat RNA equivalent to over 8 TCR copies was spiked into samples of roughly 20,000-1,100,000 naive CD8 T cells. Enrichment of CD8 T cells was done with RosetteSep CD8+ T Cell Enrichment Cocktail plus Ficoll-Paque, and ACK red cell lysis came afterward. Sequencing used naive CD8+ T cells from blood, with Jurkat cell RNA spiked in. Read against the paper, the sample's cell subset or site label means: FACS-sorted CD8+CD4-CCR7+CD45RA+ naive T cells. This sequence originates from a human donor in good health. Some libraries in this study had Jurkat cell RNA spiked in. This sequence uses TRBV28 and TRBJ1-2; the D gene is possibly TRBD1, with 6 bases matching. This receptor has the CDR3 CASSLNRDRGYTF. The nucleotides read TGTGCCAGCAGCCTAAACAGGGACCGAGGCTACACCTTC.